This T cell receptor (beta chain) came from a study of identifying expanded T cells in peripheral blood. After removal of 3 bases from V and 2 bases from J, the junction contained 5 bases not matched to a gene. This CDR3 contains 17 residues. CDR1 and CDR2 (germline): MGHRA, YSYEKL. Study conclusions and caveats: Roughly 1.2 clones differed between technical replicates, versus around 15 and 18 over time. Across healthy donors, higher total template counts meant significantly greater roughly two-week count variance.

No infections or other immune events were documented during collection. TCRdb's copy holds only in-frame clones and misses some; the assay was immunoSEQ multiplex PCR. The sample contains about 100,000 clones, about nine tenths of which appear only once. Concerning this clone itself: Its specificity is not known.

The TCR sequence derives from a person aged 18 to 75 in good health. Sequenced input: blood. The chain recombines TRBV4-1 with TRBJ2-3, with 13 bases lining up with TRBD2. The chain's CDR3 is CASSHGLAGASTDTQYF. The DNA for the CDR3 is TGCGCCAGCAGCCACGGACTAGCGGGGGCATCCACAGATACGCAGTATTTT.